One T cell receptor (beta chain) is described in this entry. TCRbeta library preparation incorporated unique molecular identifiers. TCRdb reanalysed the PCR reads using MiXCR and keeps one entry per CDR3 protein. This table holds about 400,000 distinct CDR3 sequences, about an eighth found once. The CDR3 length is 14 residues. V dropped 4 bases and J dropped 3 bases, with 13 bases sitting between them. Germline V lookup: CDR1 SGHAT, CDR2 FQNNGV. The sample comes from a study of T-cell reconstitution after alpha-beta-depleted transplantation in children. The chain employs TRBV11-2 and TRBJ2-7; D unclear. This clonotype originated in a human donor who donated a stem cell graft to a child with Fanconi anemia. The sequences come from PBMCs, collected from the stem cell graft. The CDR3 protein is CASSSRPGSYEQYF. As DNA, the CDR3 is TGTGCCAGCAGCTCGCGACCAGGAAGCTACGAGCAGTACTTC. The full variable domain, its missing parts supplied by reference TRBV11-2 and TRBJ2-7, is EAGVAQSPRYKIIEKRQSVAFWCNPISGHATLYWYQQILGQGPKLLIQFQNNGVVDDSQLPKDRFSAERLKGVDSTLKIQPAKLEDSAVYLCASSSRPGSYEQYFGPGTRLTVT.